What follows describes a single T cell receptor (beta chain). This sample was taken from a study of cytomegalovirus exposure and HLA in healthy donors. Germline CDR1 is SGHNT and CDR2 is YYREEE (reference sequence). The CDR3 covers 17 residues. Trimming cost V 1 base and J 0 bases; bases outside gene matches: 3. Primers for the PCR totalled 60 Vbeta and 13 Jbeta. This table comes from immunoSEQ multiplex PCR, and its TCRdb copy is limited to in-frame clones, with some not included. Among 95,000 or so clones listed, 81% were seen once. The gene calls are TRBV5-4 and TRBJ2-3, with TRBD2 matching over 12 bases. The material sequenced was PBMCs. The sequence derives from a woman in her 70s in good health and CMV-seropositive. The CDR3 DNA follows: TGTGCCAGCAGCTTGCCCGGACTAGCGGGAAGCACAGATACGCAGTATTTT. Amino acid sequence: CASSLPGLAGSTDTQYF.